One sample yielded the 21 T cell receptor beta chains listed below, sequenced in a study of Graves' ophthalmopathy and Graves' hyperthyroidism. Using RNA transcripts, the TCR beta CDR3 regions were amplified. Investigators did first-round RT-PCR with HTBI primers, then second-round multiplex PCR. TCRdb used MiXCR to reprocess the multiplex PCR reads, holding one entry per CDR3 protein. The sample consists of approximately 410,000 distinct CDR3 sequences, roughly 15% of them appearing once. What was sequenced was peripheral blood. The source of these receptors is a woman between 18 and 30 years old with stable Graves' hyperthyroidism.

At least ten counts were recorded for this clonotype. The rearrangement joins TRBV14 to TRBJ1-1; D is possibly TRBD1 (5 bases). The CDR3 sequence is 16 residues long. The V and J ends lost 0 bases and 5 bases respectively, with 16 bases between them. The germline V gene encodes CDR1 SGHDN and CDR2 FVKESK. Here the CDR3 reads CASSQDRWGVGTEAFF. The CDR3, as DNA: TGTGCCAGCAGCCAAGATCGGTGGGGGGTCGGAACTGAAGCTTTCTTT.

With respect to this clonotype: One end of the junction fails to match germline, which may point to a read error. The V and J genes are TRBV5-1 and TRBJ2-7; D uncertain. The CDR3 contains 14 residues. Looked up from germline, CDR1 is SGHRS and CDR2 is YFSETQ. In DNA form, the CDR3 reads TGCGTCAGCAGCCAAGGCCTTGGGACCTACGAGCAGTACTTC. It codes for CVSSQGLGTYEQYF.

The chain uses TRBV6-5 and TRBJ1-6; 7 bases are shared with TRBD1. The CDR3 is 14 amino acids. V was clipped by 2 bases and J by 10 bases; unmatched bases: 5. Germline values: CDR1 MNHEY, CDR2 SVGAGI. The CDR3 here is CASSYDRENSPLHF. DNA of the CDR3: TGTGCCAGCAGTTACGACAGGGAGAACTCACCCCTCCACTTT.

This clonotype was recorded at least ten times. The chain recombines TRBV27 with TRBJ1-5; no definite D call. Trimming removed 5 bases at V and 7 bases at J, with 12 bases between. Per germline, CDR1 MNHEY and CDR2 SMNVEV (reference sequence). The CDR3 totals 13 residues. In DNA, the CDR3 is TGTGCCAGCAGTCAAGAGGGAGAGCAGCCCCAGCATTTT. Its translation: CASSQEGEQPQHF.

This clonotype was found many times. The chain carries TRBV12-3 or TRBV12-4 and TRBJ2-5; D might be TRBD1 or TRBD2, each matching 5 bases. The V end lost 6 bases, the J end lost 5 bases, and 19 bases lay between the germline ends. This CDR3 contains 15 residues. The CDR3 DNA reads TGTGCCAGCAGCCCCATTGCCTGGGGGATCGAGACCCAGTACTTC. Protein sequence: CASSPIAWGIETQYF.

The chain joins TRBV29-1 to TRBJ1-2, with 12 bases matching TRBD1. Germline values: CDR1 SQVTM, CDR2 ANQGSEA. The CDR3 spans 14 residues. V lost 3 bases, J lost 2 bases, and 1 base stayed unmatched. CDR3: CSVDGTGGNYGYTF. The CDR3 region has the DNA TGCAGCGTTGATGGGACAGGGGGCAACTATGGCTACACCTTC.

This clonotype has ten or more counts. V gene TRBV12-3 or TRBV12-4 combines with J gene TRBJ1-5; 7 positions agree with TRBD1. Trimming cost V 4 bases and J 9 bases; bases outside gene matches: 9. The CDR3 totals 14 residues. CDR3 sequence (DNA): TGTGCCAGCAGTTCATCGACAGGGATCACGCCCCAGCATTTT. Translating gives CASSSSTGITPQHF.

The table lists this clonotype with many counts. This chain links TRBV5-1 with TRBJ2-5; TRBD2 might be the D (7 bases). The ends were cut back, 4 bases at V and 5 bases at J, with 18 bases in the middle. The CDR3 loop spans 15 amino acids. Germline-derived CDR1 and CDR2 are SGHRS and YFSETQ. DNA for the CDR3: TGCGCCAGCAGCCCGTTTCGCGGGGGCGTTGAGACCCAGTACTTC. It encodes CASSPFRGGVETQYF.

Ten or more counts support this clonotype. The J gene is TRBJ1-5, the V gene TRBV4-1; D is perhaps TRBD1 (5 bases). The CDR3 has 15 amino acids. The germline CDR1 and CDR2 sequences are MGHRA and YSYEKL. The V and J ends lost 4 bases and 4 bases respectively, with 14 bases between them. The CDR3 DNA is TGCGCCAGCAGCCCATACCGGGACGCGAATCAGCCCCAGCATTTT. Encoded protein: CASSPYRDANQPQHF.

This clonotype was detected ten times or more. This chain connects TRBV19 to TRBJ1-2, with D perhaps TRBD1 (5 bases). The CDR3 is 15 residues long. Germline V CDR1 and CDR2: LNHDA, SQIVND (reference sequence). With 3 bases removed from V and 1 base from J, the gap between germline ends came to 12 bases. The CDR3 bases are TGTGCCAGTAGTATCCGTGCCAGGGTTAACTATGGCTACACCTTC. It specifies CASSIRARVNYGYTF.

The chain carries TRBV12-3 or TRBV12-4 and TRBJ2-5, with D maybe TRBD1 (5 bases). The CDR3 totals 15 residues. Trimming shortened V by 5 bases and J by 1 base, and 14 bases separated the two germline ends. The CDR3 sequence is CASSALTTAQETQYF. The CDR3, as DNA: TGTGCCAGCAGTGCACTCACGACAGCCCAAGAGACCCAGTACTTC.

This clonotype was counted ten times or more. The CDR3 loop reads CATSRTGGDSEAFF. In DNA form, the CDR3 reads TGTGCCACCAGTAGGACAGGAGGAGATTCTGAAGCTTTCTTT. This chain links TRBV24-1 with TRBJ1-1, with 7 bases matching TRBD1. In germline, CDR1 is KGHDR, CDR2 SFDVKD. The CDR3 is 14 amino acids. The V segment lost 6 bases and the J segment 6 bases; nucleotides outside the gene matches: 9.

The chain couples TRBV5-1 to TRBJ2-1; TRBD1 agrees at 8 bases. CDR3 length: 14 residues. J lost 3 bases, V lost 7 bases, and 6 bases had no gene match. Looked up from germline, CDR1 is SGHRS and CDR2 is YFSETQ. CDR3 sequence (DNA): TGCGCCAGCGGACGGACAGGGATCTACAATGAGCAGTTCTTC. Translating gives CASGRTGIYNEQFF.

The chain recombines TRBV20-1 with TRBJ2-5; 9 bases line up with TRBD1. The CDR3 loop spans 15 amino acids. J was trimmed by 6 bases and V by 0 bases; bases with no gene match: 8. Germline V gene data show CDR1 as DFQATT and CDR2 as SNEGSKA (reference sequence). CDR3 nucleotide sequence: TGCAGTGCTAGAGAGATACAGGGGGCGAGGAAGACCCAGTACTTC. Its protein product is CSAREIQGARKTQYF.

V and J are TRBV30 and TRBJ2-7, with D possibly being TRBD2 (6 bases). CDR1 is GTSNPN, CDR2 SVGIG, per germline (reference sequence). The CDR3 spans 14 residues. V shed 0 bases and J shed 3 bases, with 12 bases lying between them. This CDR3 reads CAWSVSTGGYEQYF. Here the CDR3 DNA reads TGTGCCTGGAGTGTCAGCACCGGGGGCTACGAGCAGTACTTC. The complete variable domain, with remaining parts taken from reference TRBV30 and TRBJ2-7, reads SQTIHQWPATLVQPVGSPLSLECTVEGTSNPNLYWYRQAAGRGLQLLFYSVGIGQISSEVPQNLSASRPQDRQFILSSKKLLLSDSGFYLCAWSVSTGGYEQYFGPGTRLTVT.

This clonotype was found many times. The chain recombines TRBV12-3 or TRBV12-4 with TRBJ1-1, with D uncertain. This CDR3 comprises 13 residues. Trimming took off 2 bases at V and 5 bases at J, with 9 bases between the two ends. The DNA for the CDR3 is TGTGCCAGCAGTTTACGTGGGAGGACTGAAGCTTTCTTT. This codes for CASSLRGRTEAFF.

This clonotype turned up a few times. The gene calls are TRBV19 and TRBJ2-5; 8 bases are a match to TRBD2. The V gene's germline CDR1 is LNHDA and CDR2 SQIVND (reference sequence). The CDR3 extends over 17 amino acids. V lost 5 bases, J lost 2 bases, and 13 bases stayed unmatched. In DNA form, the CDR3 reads TGTGCCAGTAGTGGCCAGCGGGGGCCAGGCGGGCAAGAGACCCAGTACTTC. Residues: CASSGQRGPGGQETQYF.

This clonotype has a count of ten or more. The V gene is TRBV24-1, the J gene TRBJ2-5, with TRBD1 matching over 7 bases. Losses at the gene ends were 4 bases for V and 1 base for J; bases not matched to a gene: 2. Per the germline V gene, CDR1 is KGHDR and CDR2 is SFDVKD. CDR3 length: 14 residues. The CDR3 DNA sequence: TGTGCCACCAGTGAATGGGACAGCCAAGAGACCCAGTACTTC. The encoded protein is CATSEWDSQETQYF.

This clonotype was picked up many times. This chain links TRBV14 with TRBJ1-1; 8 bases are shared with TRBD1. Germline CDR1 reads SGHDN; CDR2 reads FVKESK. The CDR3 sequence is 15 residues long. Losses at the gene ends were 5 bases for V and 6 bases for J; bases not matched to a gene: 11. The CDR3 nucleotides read TGTGCCAGCAGCTCACCCGGACAGGGACTCCCTGAAGCTTTCTTT. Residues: CASSSPGQGLPEAFF.

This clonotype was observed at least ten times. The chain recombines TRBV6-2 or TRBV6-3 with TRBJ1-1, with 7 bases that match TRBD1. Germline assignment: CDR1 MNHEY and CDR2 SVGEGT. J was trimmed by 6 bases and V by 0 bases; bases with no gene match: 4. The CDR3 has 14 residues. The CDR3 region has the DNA TGTGCCAGCAGTTACTCAGGGGGCGTCTCTGAAGCTTTCTTT. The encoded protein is CASSYSGGVSEAFF.

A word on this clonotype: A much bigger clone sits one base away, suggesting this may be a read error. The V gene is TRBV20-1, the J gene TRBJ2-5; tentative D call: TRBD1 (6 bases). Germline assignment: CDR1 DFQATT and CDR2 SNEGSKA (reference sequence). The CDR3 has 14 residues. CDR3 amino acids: CSARLTGPQETQCF. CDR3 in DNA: TGCAGTGCTAGGCTGACAGGACCGCAAGAGACCCAGTGCTTC.